This T cell receptor (beta chain) was documented in a study of control samples from healthy donors and cancer patients. The germline CDR1 and CDR2 sequences are MNHEY and SMNVEV (reference sequence). CDR3 size: 16 residues. Trimming took off 5 bases at V and 0 bases at J, with 14 bases between the two ends. Only in-frame clones appear in the TCRdb table, and some are missing; sequencing was by immunoSEQ multiplex PCR. The table has 77,000 or so clones, 91% seen once; the top ten hold approximately 14%. The chain employs TRBV27 and TRBJ1-3, with D perhaps TRBD1 (5 bases). This TCR derives from a man aged 30 to 39 in good health. Sequenced input: blood. In nucleotides, the CDR3 is TGTGCCAGCAGTAGGGACCCAGGCCCCTCTGGAAACACCATATATTTT. Its translation: CASSRDPGPSGNTIYF.